These T cell receptor beta chains were read from a single sample in a study of siplizumab effects on memory and regulatory T cells. Here immunoSEQ multiplex PCR was the method, and the copy in TCRdb shows in-frame clones only, minus some. The repertoire has 50,000 or so clones, approximately 97% of them found once; the top ten carry over 0.6%. The sample taken for sequencing was naive CD4+ T cells sorted from blood. All receptors come from a human donor in good health. Both conserved end residues are trimmed from each CDR3. The order of the fields is V gene, J gene, CDR3 protein.

>TRBV7-2|TRBJ2-5
ASSFGQQETQY
>TRBV6-1|TRBJ2-3
ASTKTPRDTQY
>TRBV7-3|TRBJ2-7
ASSLIPPWGGWCYEQY
>TRBV19|TRBJ2-6
ASLPGGVSGANVLT
>TRBV19|TRBJ2-6
ASSTLGLAGAGANVLT
>TRBV5-4|TRBJ2-3
ASSFGLAGGRSTDTQY
>TRBV12-1|TRBJ2-3
ASSFARDTQY
>TRBV7-2|TRBJ1-1
ASSLVRGPTEAF
>TRBV6-1|TRBJ1-2
ASSEAALHYGYT
>TRBV7-2|TRBJ2-7
ASSWDRAYEQY
>TRBV28|TRBJ2-5
ASSPIGTGGKTQY
>TRBV5-1|TRBJ2-5
ASSLRAEPQETQY
>TRBV29-1|TRBJ1-2
SVANYGYT
>TRBV30|TRBJ2-1
AYRLYHEQF
>TRBV5-4|TRBJ1-5
ASSRGPAGQPQH
>TRBV5-1|TRBJ1-4
ASSFGALATNEKLF
>TRBV28|TRBJ2-1
ASSPATGVPYNEQF
>TRBV29-1|TRBJ2-5
SVVVLDRVETQY
>TRBV7-2|TRBJ2-7
ASSTIPGQGTGEQY
>TRBV30|TRBJ2-2
ASPTSGRPGELF
>TRBV4-1|TRBJ1-2
ASSQVYRGQSGYT
>TRBV5-1|TRBJ1-2
ASRRGGPGQSGYT
>TRBV15|TRBJ2-7
ATSRGADTYEQY
>TRBV14|TRBJ2-7
ASSRLASSYEQY
>TRBV2|TRBJ2-5
ATQVSGRVETQY
>TRBV28|TRBJ1-2
ASSAAPGSNGYT
>TRBV5-4|TRBJ1-1
ASSLKFDTEAF
>TRBV13|TRBJ2-7
ASSLVSRLAGVPYEQY
>TRBV27|TRBJ1-1
ASSFVSGGTEAF
>TRBV6-5|TRBJ1-4
ASSRDRENEKLF
>TRBV5-1|TRBJ2-5
ASSFDPPVETQY
>TRBV10-3|TRBJ2-7
AINSISGTTPDEQY
>TRBV2|TRBJ2-6
ASSGGDSGANVLT
>TRBV11-2|TRBJ2-7
ASSSVRSSGASYEQY
>TRBV6-4|TRBJ2-2
ASASSADTGELF
>TRBV7-9|TRBJ2-6
ASSSSDRGSGANVLT
>TRBV7-9|TRBJ1-1
ASSHKDGRGGDTEAF
>TRBV19|TRBJ2-5
ASSKYGGDRGQETQY
>TRBV30|TRBJ1-2
AWSVDRLRYT
>TRBV2|TRBJ2-1
ASSARGGIYNEQF
>TRBV4-3|TRBJ2-1
ASRPKGGAHNEQF
>TRBV29-1|TRBJ1-1
SVVKGATGNTEAF
>TRBV19|TRBJ2-3
ASSIGPSGRAADTQY